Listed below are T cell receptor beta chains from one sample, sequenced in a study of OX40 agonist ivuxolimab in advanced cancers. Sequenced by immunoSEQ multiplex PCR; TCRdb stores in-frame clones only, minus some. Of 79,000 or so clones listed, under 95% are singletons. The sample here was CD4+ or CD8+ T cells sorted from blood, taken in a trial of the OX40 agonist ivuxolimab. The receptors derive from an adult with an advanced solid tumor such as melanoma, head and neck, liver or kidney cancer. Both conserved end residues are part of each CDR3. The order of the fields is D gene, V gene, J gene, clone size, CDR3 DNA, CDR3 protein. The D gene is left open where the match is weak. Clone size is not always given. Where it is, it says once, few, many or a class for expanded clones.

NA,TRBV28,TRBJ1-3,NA,TGTGCCAGCAGTCCGCTAGGGGGGCCTGGAAACACCATATATTTT,CASSPLGGPGNTIYF
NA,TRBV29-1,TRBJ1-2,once,TGCAGCGTTGAAGTCGCTTTGGGCTCGTCGGGCTACACCTTC,CSVEVALGSSGYTF
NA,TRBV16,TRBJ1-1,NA,TGTGCCAGCAGCCCGTGGATGACTGAAGCTTTCTTT,CASSPWMTEAFF
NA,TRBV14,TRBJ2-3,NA,TGTGCCAGCAGCGGTTGGACAGTTCATAGCACAGATACGCAGTATTTT,CASSGWTVHSTDTQYF
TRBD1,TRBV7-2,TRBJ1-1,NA,TGTGCCAGCAGCATAACAGGGGGCATCACTGAAGCTTTCTTT,CASSITGGITEAFF
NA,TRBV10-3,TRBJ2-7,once,TGTGCCATCAGAAGTAGCTCCTACGAGCAGTACTTC,CAIRSSSYEQYF
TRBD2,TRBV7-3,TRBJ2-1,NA,TGTGCCAGCAGCTTCGGACTAGCGGGGTCCTACAATGAGCAGTTCTTC,CASSFGLAGSYNEQFF
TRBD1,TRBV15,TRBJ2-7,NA,TGTGCCACCAGCATATTACAGGGGGACGAGCAGTACTTC,CATSILQGDEQYF
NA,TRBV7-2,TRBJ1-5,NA,TGTGCCAGCAGCTTAGCCGGGGGTCTAGATCAGCCCCAGCATTTT,CASSLAGGLDQPQHF
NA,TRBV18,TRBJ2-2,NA,TGTGCCAGCTCACCATTGCAGGGGGGAACCGGGGAGCTGTTTTTT,CASSPLQGGTGELFF
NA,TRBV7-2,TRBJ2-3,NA,TGTGCCAGCAGCCCCCAGAAAGATACGCAGTATTTT,CASSPQKDTQYF
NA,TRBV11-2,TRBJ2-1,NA,TGTGCCAGCAGCTTAATGCAGGGAGGCTACAATGAGCAGTTCTTC,CASSLMQGGYNEQFF
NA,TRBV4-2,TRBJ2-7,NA,TGTGCCACCATCAGGGTTTCCTACGAGCAGTACTTC,CATIRVSYEQYF
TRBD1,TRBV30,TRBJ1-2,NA,TGTGCCTTACCCGGGACAGGGAATGGCTACACCTTC,CALPGTGNGYTF
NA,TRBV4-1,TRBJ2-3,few,TGCGCCAGCAGCCAAGATCCTGGCTACACAGATACGCAGTATTTT,CASSQDPGYTDTQYF
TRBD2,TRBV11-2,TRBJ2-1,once,TGTGCCAGCAGCTTAAGCGCCGCGGGAGGGCTGAATGAGCAGTTCTTC,CASSLSAAGGLNEQFF
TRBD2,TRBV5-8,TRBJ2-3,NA,TGTGCCAGCAGCCCCCGACTAGCGACCCGCACAGATACGCAGTATTTT,CASSPRLATRTDTQYF
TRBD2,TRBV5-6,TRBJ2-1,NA,TGTGCCAGCAGCTTGGCTCCAGCGGGAGGGTACAATGAGCAGTTCTTC,CASSLAPAGGYNEQFF
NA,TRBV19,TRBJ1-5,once,TGTGCCAGTAGTGAGACATGGGGGGCCAGCAATCAGCCCCAGCATTTT,CASSETWGASNQPQHF
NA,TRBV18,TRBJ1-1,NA,TGTGCCAGCTCACCGAAGGGGAACACTGAAGCTTTCTTT,CASSPKGNTEAFF
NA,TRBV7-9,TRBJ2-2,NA,TGTGCCAGCAGCTTGCAGGGAGTGACCGGGGAGCTGTTTTTT,CASSLQGVTGELFF
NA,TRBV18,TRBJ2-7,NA,TGTGCCAGCTCACCACAGGGCCCCTACGAGCAGTACTTC,CASSPQGPYEQYF
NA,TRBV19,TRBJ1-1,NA,TGTGCCAGTAGTATTTTGGGGGCAACGGGTGAAGCTTTCTTT,CASSILGATGEAFF
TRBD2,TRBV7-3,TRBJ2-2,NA,TGTGCCAGCAGCCGGGGAGGGACCGGGGAGCTGTTTTTT,CASSRGGTGELFF
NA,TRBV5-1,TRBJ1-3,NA,TGCGCCAGCAGCCCGGGGCTCTCTGGAAACACCATATATTTT,CASSPGLSGNTIYF
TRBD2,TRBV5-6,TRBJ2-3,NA,TGTGCCAGCAGCTTCCTACTAGCGGGTAGCACAGATACGCAGTATTTT,CASSFLLAGSTDTQYF
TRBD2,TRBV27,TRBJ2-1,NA,TGTGCCAGCAGGCGGACTAGCGGGACCCTACTTTTGAAGAATGAGCAGTTCTTC,CASRRTSGTLLLKNEQFF
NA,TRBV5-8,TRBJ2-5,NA,TGTGCCAGCAGCTCGGTAACCCTTGACAGGCGAACCCAAGAGACCCAGTACTTC,CASSSVTLDRRTQETQYF
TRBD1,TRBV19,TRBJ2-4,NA,TGTGCCAGTACCGTTACAGGGGGTGAAAACATTCAGTACTTC,CASTVTGGENIQYF
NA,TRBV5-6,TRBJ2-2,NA,TGTGCCAGCAGCTTTCTTGGGGAGCTGTTTTTT,CASSFLGELFF
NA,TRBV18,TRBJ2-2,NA,TGTGCCAGCTCACCACCGCTGGACTGGAACACCGGGGAGCTGTTTTTT,CASSPPLDWNTGELFF
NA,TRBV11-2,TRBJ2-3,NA,TGTGCCAGCAGCCCCCATCGGGGCACAGATACGCAGTATTTT,CASSPHRGTDTQYF
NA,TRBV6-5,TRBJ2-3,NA,TGTGCCAGCAGTTACCGGGGCGGTAGCACAGATACGCAGTATTTT,CASSYRGGSTDTQYF
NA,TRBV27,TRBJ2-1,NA,TGTGCCAGCAGTTTGAGAGCGACTATTAAGAGCTCCTACAATGAGCAGTTCTTC,CASSLRATIKSSYNEQFF
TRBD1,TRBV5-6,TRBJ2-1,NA,TGTGCCAGCAGCTTGGGGGACAGGGTATCCTACAATGAGCAGTTCTTC,CASSLGDRVSYNEQFF
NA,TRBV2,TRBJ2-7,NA,TGTGCCAGCAGTGAGGGCCTTCCGGGGGAGCAGTACTTC,CASSEGLPGEQYF
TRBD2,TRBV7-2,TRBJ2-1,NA,TGTGCCAGCAGCCAGGCTAGCGGGAGGGCCGCTGAGCAGTTCTTC,CASSQASGRAAEQFF
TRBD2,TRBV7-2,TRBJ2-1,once,TGTGCCAGCAGCTTCGGACTAGCGGGGTCCTACAATGAGCAGTTCTTC,CASSFGLAGSYNEQFF
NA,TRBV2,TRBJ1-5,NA,TGTGCCAGCAGTGAGGTCGCCTTGGGCAATCAGCCCCAGCATTTT,CASSEVALGNQPQHF
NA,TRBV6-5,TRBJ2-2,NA,TGTGCCAGCAGGTCCGTCATCGGGGAGCTGTTTTTT,CASRSVIGELFF
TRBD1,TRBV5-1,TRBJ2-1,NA,TGCGCCAGCAGCTTACTAGGGACAGGGTGGTGGAATGAGCAGTTCTTC,CASSLLGTGWWNEQFF
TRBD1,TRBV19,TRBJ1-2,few,TGTGCCAGTAGTCCCCGTCCCGGGACAGGGAACTATGGCTACACCTTC,CASSPRPGTGNYGYTF
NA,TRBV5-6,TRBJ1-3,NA,TGTGCCAGCAGCCGGCGGAGCTCTGGAAACACCATATATTTT,CASSRRSSGNTIYF
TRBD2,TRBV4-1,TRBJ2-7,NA,TGCGCCAGCAGCCAAGACCCCGGGACTAGCGGGAGTTCACGTCGCTACGAGCAGTACTTC,CASSQDPGTSGSSRRYEQYF
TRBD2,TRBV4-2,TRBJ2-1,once,TGTGCCAGCAGCCCGGGACTAGCGAACAATGAGCAGTTCTTC,CASSPGLANNEQFF
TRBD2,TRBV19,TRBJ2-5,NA,TGTGCCAGTAGAGGGACTAGCGGGAGTCTCGGGACCCAGTACTTC,CASRGTSGSLGTQYF
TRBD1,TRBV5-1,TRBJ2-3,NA,TGCGCCAGCGGGACAGCGACATCAGATACGCAGTATTTT,CASGTATSDTQYF
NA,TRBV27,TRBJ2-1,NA,TGTGCCAGCAGTTTATTAGGTATGGGTTACAATGAGCAGTTCTTC,CASSLLGMGYNEQFF
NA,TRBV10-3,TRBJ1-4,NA,TGTGCCATCAGTGAGTCGGGTGAAAAACTGTTTTTT,CAISESGEKLFF
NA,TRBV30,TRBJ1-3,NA,TGTGCCTGGAGTGCTGACCTCTCTGGAAACACCATATATTTT,CAWSADLSGNTIYF